One and the same sample provided the 3 T cell receptor beta chains below, sequenced in a study of CD8+CD57+ T cells in acquired aplastic anemia. Those patients picked for sequencing had displayed CD8+CD57+ cell expansion on flow cytometry. The template for TCR beta VDJ and CDR3 sequence profiling was genomic DNA. TCRdb re-derived calls from the reads in MiXCR, one entry per CDR3 protein. The data contain about 180,000 distinct CDR3 sequences, about 60% of them singletons. What was sequenced was sorted CD4+, CD8+, or CD8+CD57+ T cells (not recorded which) from PBMCs. Receptors originate from a human donor with aplastic anemia.

This clonotype was recorded at least ten times. V is TRBV12-3 or TRBV12-4 and J is TRBJ2-5; a weak D match, TRBD1 (6 bases). CDR3 length: 14 residues. Trimming pared 6 bases from V and 1 base from J, leaving 12 bases between. CDR3 in DNA: TGTGCCAGCAGCCTTGGACAGCTCCAAGAGACCCAGTACTTC. Its protein is CASSLGQLQETQYF.

This chain uses TRBV5-1 with TRBJ2-1, with 9 bases identical to TRBD1. Per germline, CDR1 SGHRS and CDR2 YFSETQ. The CDR3 has 15 amino acids. Trimming cost V 4 bases and J 6 bases; bases outside gene matches: 8. The CDR3 loop reads CASSGGTGFGNEQFF. The CDR3 coding sequence is TGCGCCAGCAGCGGAGGGACAGGGTTTGGCAATGAGCAGTTCTTC.

This clonotype was detected only a few times. The germline gene is not matched at one end of the junction; a read error may be the cause. The V call is TRBV12-3 or TRBV12-4, the J call TRBJ2-1, with D hard to call. The CDR3 has 12 residues. CDR3 in amino acids: CATSFSYNEQFF. The CDR3 bases are TGTGCCACCAGTTTTTCCTACAATGAGCAGTTCTTC.